Below, 15 T cell receptor beta chains from the same sample are listed, as sequenced in a study of CD8 T cells in Susac syndrome. With random hexamers, 0.5 to 1 ug RNA was reverse transcribed. From the immunoSEQ multiplex PCR reads, TCRdb called clonotypes with MiXCR, one entry per CDR3 protein. The repertoire holds approximately 180,000 distinct CDR3 sequences, about 94% seen once, with about 0.093% in the top ten. Sequenced material: CD4+ T cells from PBMCs. Receptors originate from a human donor with multiple sclerosis.

This CDR3 reads CASSLLDRVEQFF. The CDR3, as DNA: TGTGCCAGCAGTTTGCTTGACAGGGTGGAGCAGTTCTTC. This sequence joins TRBV12-3 or TRBV12-4 and TRBJ2-1, with 7 positions matching TRBD1. The CDR3 extends over 13 amino acids. V trimming: 3 bases; J trimming: 10 bases; junction bases outside the gene matches: 6.

The rearrangement uses TRBV5-4 and TRBJ2-5; D is tentatively TRBD1 or TRBD2 (5 bases each). V dropped 2 bases and J dropped 4 bases, with 15 bases sitting between them. Germline lookup yields CDR1 SGHNT and CDR2 YYREEE (reference sequence). The CDR3 consists of 15 residues. The CDR3 sequence is CASSFRDGGRETQYF. The CDR3, as DNA: TGTGCCAGCAGCTTCCGGGACGGAGGTAGAGAGACCCAGTACTTC.

The gene calls are TRBV7-3 and TRBJ2-7; D possibly corresponds to TRBD2 (5 bases). CDR1 and CDR2 from the germline V gene are SGHTA and FQGTGA. The CDR3 is 13 amino acids. V lost 0 bases to trimming and J lost 7 bases, with 10 bases between them. Here the CDR3 reads CASSLTFAGEQYF. The CDR3 DNA follows: TGTGCCAGCAGCTTAACCTTTGCGGGTGAGCAGTACTTC.

The chain recombines TRBV20-1 with TRBJ2-5; TRBD1 might be the D (6 bases). The V end lost 1 base, the J end lost 9 bases, and 21 bases lay between the germline ends. Germline V gene data show CDR1 as DFQATT and CDR2 as SNEGSKA (reference sequence). This CDR3 contains 15 residues. The DNA of the CDR3 is TGCAGTGCTAGAGTCCCCTTTCCAGACTCAGGGGCCCAGTACTTC. Its protein is CSARVPFPDSGAQYF.

CDR3 DNA: TGTGCCAGCAGGGCTCCCCCTGGAGGGAACACAGATACGCAGTATTTT. This gives the protein CASRAPPGGNTDTQYF. V and J are TRBV28 and TRBJ2-3; a possible D gene is TRBD2 (6 bases). CDR1 and CDR2 from the germline V gene are MDHEN and SYDVKM. V was clipped by 6 bases and J by 2 bases, with 18 bases between them. The CDR3 is 16 residues long.

The gene calls are TRBV5-1 and TRBJ2-2; D perhaps matches TRBD1 (6 bases). V dropped 0 bases and J dropped 4 bases, with 19 bases sitting between them. The length of the CDR3 is 18 residues. CDR1 and CDR2 (germline): SGHRS, YFSETQ. CDR3 loop: CASSLDSWAGDRTGELFF. DNA of the CDR3: TGCGCCAGCAGCTTGGATAGTTGGGCAGGGGACCGCACCGGGGAGCTGTTTTTT. The full variable domain, with the rest looked up from reference TRBV5-1 and TRBJ2-2, is KAGVTQTPRYLIKTRGQQVTLSCSPISGHRSVSWYQQTPGQGLQFLFEYFSETQRNKGNFPGRFSGRQFSNSRSEMNVSTLELGDSALYLCASSLDSWAGDRTGELFFGEGSRLTVL.

V usage is TRBV6-5 and J usage is TRBJ1-2; 10 nucleotides match TRBD1. Germline loops: CDR1 MNHEY, CDR2 SVGAGI. The J segment lost 4 bases and the V segment lost 7 bases, leaving 9 bases of the junction unmatched. The CDR3 is 15 amino acids. The CDR3 loop reads CASTGAGTGAYGYTF. As DNA, the CDR3 is TGTGCCAGCACCGGAGCGGGGACAGGGGCCTATGGCTACACCTTC.

The CDR3 region is CSVGIAAGTSTEQFF. The CDR3, as DNA: TGCAGCGTTGGGATCGCGGCCGGGACTAGTACTGAGCAGTTCTTC. This chain links TRBV29-1 with TRBJ2-1, with 8 bases lining up with TRBD2. Germline V gene data show CDR1 as SQVTM and CDR2 as ANQGSEA. This CDR3 region has 15 residues. Trimming cost V 4 bases and J 9 bases; bases outside gene matches: 14.

The rearrangement links TRBV29-1 to TRBJ2-3; D not resolved. With 3 bases removed from V and 4 bases from J, the gap between germline ends came to 11 bases. The germline V gene has CDR1 SQVTM and CDR2 ANQGSEA. CDR3 length: 13 residues. CDR3 bases: TGCAGCGTTGATCAAGGGTTACCAGATACGCAGTATTTT. Translating gives CSVDQGLPDTQYF.

The chain combines TRBV9 with TRBJ2-3; the match to TRBD2 covers 7 bases. Germline assignment: CDR1 SGDLS and CDR2 YYNGEE. The CDR3 has 17 amino acids. Unmatched junction bases numbered 9, after V lost 0 bases and J lost 2 bases. Here the CDR3 DNA reads TGTGCCAGCAGCGTAGAGGGTGGGGGGGTATCCACAGATACGCAGTATTTT. It specifies CASSVEGGGVSTDTQYF.

The V call is TRBV3-1, the J call TRBJ2-1; 9 bases agree with TRBD1. The CDR3 extends over 15 amino acids. Trimming took 5 bases from V and 8 from J; bases not matched to a gene: 10. Germline V gene data show CDR1 as LGHDT and CDR2 as YNNKEL (reference sequence). The DNA for the CDR3 is TGTGCCAGCAGCAAAGGGACAGGGAGATTCGATGAGCAGTTCTTC. Protein sequence: CASSKGTGRFDEQFF.

The J gene is TRBJ2-3, the V gene TRBV20-1, with D perhaps matching TRBD2 (5 bases). V gave up 3 bases and J gave up 2 bases, with 15 bases separating them. In germline, CDR1 is DFQATT, CDR2 SNEGSKA (reference sequence). This CDR3 region has 15 residues. The CDR3 DNA is TGCAGTGCTAGCCTCCTAGCTTCTTCCACAGATACGCAGTATTTT. It is translated as CSASLLASSTDTQYF.

DNA for the CDR3: TGTGCCAGCAGTGGCCAGACAGGGGAGAGGACTGAAGCTTTCTTT. This sequence encodes CASSGQTGERTEAFF. V and J are TRBV6-1 and TRBJ1-1; 8 bases align to TRBD1. The CDR3 extends over 15 amino acids. In germline, CDR1 is MNHNS, CDR2 SASEGT. V was clipped by 4 bases and J by 5 bases; unmatched bases: 9.

The chain couples TRBV6-2 or TRBV6-3 to TRBJ2-7; D is uncertain. CDR3 length: 12 residues. Trimming shortened V by 6 bases and J by 2 bases, and 8 bases separated the two germline ends. Looked up from germline, CDR1 is MNHEY and CDR2 is SVGEGT. As DNA, the CDR3 is TGTGCCAGCAGCCGCCCTCCCTACGAGCAGTACTTC. The encoded protein is CASSRPPYEQYF.

The chain recombines TRBV20-1 with TRBJ1-1; D is perhaps TRBD1 (5 bases). Germline CDR1 and CDR2: DFQATT and SNEGSKA (reference sequence). CDR3 length: 13 residues. Trimming shortened V by 5 bases and J by 2 bases, and 12 bases separated the two germline ends. Here the CDR3 DNA reads TGCAGTGCTGACGGGGGTCACAACACTGAAGCTTTCTTT. Its protein product is CSADGGHNTEAFF.